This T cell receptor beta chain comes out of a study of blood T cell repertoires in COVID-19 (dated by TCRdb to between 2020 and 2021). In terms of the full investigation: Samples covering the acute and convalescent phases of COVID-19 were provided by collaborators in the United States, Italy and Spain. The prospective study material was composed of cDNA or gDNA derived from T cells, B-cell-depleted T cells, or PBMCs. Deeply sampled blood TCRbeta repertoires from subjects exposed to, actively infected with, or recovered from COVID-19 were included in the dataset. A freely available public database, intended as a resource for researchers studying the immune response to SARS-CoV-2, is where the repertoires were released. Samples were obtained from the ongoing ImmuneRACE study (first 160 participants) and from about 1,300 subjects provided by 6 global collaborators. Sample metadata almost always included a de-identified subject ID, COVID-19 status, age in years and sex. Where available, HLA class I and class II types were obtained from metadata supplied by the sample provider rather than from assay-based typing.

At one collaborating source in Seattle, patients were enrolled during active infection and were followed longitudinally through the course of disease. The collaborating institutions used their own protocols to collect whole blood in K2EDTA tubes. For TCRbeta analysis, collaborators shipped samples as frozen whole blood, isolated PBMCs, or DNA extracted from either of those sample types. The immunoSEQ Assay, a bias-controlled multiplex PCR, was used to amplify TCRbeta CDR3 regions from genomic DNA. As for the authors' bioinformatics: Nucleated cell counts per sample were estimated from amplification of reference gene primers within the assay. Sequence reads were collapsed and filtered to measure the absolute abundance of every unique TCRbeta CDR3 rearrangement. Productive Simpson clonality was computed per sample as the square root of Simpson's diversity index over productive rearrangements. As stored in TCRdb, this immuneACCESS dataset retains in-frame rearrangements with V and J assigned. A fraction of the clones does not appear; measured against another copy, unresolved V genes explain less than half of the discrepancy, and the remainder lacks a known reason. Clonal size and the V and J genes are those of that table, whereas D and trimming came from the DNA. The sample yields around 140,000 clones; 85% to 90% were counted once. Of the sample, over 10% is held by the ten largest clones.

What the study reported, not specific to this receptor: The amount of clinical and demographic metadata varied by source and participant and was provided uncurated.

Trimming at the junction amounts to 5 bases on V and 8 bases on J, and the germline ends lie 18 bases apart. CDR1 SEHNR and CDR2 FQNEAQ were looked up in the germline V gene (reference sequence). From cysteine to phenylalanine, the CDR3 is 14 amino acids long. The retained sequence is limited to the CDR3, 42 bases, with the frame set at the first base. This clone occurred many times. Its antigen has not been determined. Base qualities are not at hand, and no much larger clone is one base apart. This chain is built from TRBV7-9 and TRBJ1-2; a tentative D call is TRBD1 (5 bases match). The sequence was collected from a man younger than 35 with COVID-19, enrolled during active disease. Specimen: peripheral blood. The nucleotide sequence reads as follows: TGTGCCAGCAGCCCCTTGGGGGGTAGTGACGGCTACACCTTC. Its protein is CASSPLGGSDGYTF. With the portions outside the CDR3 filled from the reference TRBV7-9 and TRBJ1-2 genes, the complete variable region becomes DTGVSQNPRHKITKRGQNVTFRCDPISEHNRLYWYRQTLGQGPEFLTYFQNEAQLEKSRLLSDRFSAERPKGSFSTLEIQRTEQGDSAMYLCASSPLGGSDGYTFGSGTRLTVV.